A few counts support the clone carrying this TCR beta chain. As yet, its antigen is unknown. MiXCR was run by TCRdb on the reads, yielding one entry per CDR3 protein. Here the sample spans 740,000 or so distinct CDR3 sequences, roughly 36% being singletons. These data originate in a study of T cell repertoires in cytomegalovirus infection. About the research overall: Shared public TCR beta signatures pointed to both CMV infection and a matching HLA type.

CDR3 length: 16 amino acids. Trimming cost V 2 bases and J 9 bases; bases outside gene matches: 15. Germline CDR1 and CDR2: SGHTA and FQGNSA. General study findings and limits: In two of eight donors, the top clonotype was HLA-C-restricted CMV-specific. Pooled public TCR beta family frequency picked out CMV carriers with the relevant HLA.

The source is a human donor in good health (CMV status not recorded). Some clones in this sample may be carry-over from other donors' samples. The genes are TRBV7-2 and TRBJ1-1; 7 nucleotides match TRBD1. What was sequenced was PBMCs. CDR3 bases: TGTGCCAGCAGCTTATACCAAACGGGACAGCGCGGCAAAGCTTTCTTT. Protein product: CASSLYQTGQRGKAFF.